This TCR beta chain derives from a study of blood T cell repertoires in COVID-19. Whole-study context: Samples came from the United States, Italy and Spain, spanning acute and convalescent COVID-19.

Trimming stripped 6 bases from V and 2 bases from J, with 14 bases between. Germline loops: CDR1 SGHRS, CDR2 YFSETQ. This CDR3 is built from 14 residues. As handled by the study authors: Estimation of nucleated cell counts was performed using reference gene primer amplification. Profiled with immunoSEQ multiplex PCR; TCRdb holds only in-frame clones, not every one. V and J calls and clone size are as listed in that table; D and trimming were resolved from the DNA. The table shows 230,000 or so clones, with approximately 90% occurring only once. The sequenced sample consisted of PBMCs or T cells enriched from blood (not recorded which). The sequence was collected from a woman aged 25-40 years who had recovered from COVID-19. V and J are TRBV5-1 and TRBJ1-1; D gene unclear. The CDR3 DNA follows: TGCGCCAGCACCTTCTCCCGGGGTAACACTGAAGCTTTCTTT. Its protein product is CASTFSRGNTEAFF.